The clone carrying this T cell receptor beta chain has a handful of counts. These data belong to a study of long-term antiretroviral therapy in people with HIV. The libraries were made with immunoSEQ v3.0 at survey level. The data were produced by immunoSEQ multiplex PCR, yet TCRdb's version contains in-frame clones alone and is incomplete. The data hold about 35,000 clones, with around 74% observed a single time. The germline V gene encodes CDR1 SGHAT and CDR2 FQNNGV. The CDR3 is 15 amino acids. V lost 2 bases to trimming and J lost 5 bases, with 15 bases between them. The sequence was collected from a man aged 50-59 years with HIV. V usage is TRBV11-2 and J usage is TRBJ1-2; D unresolved. Sample: unsorted PBMCs, taken 3 years after starting antiretroviral therapy. CDR3 region: CASSLLDRDVYGYTF. The CDR3, as DNA: TGTGCCAGCAGCTTACTGGATCGCGATGTGTATGGCTACACCTTC.